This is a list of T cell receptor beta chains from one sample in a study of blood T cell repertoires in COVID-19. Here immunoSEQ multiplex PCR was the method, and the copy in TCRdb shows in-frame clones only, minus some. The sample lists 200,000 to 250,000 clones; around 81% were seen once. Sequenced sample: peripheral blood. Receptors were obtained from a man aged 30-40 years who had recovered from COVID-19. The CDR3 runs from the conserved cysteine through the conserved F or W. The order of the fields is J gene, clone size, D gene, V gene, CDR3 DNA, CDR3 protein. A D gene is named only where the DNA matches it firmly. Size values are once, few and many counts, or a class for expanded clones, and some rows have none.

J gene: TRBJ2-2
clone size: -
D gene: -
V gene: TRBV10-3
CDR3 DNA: TGTGCCATCAGCCCTAGCACCGGGGAGCTGTTTTTT
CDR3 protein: CAISPSTGELFF

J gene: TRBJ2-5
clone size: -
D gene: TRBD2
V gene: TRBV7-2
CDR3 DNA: TGTGCCAGCAGCCGGGGAGGGTTGCAAGAGACCCAGTACTTC
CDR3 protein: CASSRGGLQETQYF

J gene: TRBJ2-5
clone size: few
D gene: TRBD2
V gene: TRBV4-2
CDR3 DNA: TGTGCCAGCAGCCAGAGGACTAGCGGGGGATCCAAACAAGAGACCCAGTACTTC
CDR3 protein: CASSQRTSGGSKQETQYF

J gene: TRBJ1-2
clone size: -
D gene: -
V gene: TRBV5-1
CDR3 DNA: TGCGCCAGCAGCTTGGGACAGTCAAACTATGGCTACACCTTC
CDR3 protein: CASSLGQSNYGYTF

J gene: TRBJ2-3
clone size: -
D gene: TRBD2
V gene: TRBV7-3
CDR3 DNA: TGTGCCAGCAGCTTAAAACTAGCGGGGGGGCTAGATACGCAGTATTTT
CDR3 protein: CASSLKLAGGLDTQYF

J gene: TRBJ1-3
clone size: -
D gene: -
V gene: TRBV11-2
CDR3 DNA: TGTGCCAGCAGCTTAGAGTTCAACTCTGGAAACACCATATATTTT
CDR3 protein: CASSLEFNSGNTIYF

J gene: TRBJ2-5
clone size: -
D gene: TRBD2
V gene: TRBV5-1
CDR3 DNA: TGCGCCAGCAGCTGGGGACCCGACGGGGGGGAGACCCAGTACTTC
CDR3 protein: CASSWGPDGGETQYF

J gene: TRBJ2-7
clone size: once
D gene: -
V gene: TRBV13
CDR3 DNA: TGTGCCAGCAGCGATTCGGGAAAAACGTACGTGCAGTACTTC
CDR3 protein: CASSDSGKTYVQYF

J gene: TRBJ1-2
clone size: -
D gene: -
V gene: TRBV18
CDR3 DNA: TGTGCCAGCTCAGGAACCCCCGGGACAACCTATGGCTACACCTTC
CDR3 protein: CASSGTPGTTYGYTF

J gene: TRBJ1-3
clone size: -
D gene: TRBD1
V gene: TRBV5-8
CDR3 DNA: TGTGCCAGCAGCTCGACAGGGTATTCGGGAAACACCATATATTTT
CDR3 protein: CASSSTGYSGNTIYF

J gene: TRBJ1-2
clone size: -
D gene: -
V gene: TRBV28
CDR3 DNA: TGTGCCAGCAGTACAACAGGAAACTATGGCTACACCTTC
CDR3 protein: CASSTTGNYGYTF

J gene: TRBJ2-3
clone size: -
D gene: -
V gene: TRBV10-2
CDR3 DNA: TGCGCCAGCAGGGGGGGGCGCGAGTTGGCCACAGATACGCAGTATTTT
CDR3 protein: CASRGGRELATDTQYF

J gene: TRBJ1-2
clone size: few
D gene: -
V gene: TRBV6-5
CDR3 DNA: TGTGCCAGCAGGCAAACGGAGGCCTATGGCTACACCTTC
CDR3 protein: CASRQTEAYGYTF

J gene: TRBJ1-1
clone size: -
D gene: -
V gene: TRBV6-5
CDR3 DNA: TGTGCCAGCACTACAGGGTCTTGGACTGAAGCTTTCTTT
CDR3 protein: CASTTGSWTEAFF

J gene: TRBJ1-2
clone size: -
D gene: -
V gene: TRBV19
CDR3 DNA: TGTGCCAGTATTCGACCCGGGAGGAACTATGGCTACACCTTC
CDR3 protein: CASIRPGRNYGYTF

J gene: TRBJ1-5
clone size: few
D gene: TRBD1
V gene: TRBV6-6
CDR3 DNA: TGTGCCAGCAGTTCCCCAGGGGGGCCCCAGCATTTT
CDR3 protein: CASSSPGGPQHF

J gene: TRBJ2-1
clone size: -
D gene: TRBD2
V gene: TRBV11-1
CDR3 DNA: TGTGCCAGCAGCTTTAGCGGGGGAGATTACAATGAGCAGTTCTTC
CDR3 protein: CASSFSGGDYNEQFF

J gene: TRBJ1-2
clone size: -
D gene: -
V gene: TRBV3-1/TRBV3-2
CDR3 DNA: TGTGCCAGCAGCCAAGGACAGGCCACCTACTATGGCTACACCTTC
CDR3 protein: CASSQGQATYYGYTF

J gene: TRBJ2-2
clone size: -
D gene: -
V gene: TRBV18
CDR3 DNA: TGTGCCAGCTCACCGAACCCCGTCGGAGCCGGGGAGCTGTTTTTT
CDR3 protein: CASSPNPVGAGELFF

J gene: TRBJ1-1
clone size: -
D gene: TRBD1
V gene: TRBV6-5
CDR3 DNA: TGTGCCAGCAGTTACCCCACAGGGGGAGCTTTCTTT
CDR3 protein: CASSYPTGGAFF

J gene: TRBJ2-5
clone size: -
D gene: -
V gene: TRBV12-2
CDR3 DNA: TGTGCAAGTCGCTTAGTGAAGGGGCAAGAGACCCAGTACTTC
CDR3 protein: CASRLVKGQETQYF

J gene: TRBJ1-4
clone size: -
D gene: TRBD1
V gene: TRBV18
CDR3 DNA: TGTGCCAGCTCCCCGGGACAGCCCATCAATGAAAAACTGTTTTTT
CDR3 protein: CASSPGQPINEKLFF

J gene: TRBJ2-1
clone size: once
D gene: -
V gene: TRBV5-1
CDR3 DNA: TGCGCCAGCAGCCCACAGGGTCATGAGCAGTTCTTC
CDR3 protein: CASSPQGHEQFF

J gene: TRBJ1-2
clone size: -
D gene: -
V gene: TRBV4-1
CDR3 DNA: TGCGCCAGCAGCGATACCGGGACACCTACGGGGGGCTACACCTTC
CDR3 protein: CASSDTGTPTGGYTF

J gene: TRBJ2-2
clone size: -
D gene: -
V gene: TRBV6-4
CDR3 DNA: TGTGCCAGCAGTGAGGGGCCGGGTGCGACCGGGGAGCTGTTTTTT
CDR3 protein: CASSEGPGATGELFF

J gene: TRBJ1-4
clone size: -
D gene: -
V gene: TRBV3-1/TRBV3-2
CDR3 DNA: TGTGCCAGCAGCCAAAGACAGTTTAATGAAAAACTGTTTTTT
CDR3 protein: CASSQRQFNEKLFF

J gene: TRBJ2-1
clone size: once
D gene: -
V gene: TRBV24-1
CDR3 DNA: TGTGCCACCAGCCCTGGTCGGAGCTCCTACAATGAGCAGTTCTTC
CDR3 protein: CATSPGRSSYNEQFF

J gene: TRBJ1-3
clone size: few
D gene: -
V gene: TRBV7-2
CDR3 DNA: TGTGCCAGCAGCCTCGACAGACGTTCTGGAAACACCATATATTTT
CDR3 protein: CASSLDRRSGNTIYF